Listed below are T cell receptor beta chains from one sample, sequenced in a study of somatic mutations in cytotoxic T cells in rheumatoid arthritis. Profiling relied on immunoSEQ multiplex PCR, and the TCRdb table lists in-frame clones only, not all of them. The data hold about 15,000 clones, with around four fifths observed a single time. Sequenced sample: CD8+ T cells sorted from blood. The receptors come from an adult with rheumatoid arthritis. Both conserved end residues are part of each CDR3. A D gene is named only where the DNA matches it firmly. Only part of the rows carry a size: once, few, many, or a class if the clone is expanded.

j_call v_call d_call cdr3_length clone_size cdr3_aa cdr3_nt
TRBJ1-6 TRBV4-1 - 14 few CASSLQGGLSPLHF TGCGCCAGCAGCCTCCAGGGAGGACTTTCACCCCTCCACTTT
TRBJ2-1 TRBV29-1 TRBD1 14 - CSVVTGGPYNEQFF TGCAGCGTCGTGACAGGGGGCCCCTACAATGAGCAGTTCTTC
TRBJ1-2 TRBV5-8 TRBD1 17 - CASSRFSRTGKSDGYTF TGTGCCAGCAGCAGATTTTCCCGGACAGGGAAGTCGGATGGCTACACCTTC
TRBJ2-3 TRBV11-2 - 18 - CASSYVHAGTPVGDTQYF TGTGCCAGCAGCTACGTCCACGCGGGAACGCCTGTTGGGGATACGCAGTATTTT
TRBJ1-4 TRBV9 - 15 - CASSVGGGVFEKLFF TGTGCCAGCAGCGTAGGCGGGGGTGTGTTTGAAAAACTGTTTTTT
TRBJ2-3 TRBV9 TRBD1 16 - CASSLRTGTPTDTQYF TGTGCCAGCAGCCTCCGGACAGGGACTCCTACAGATACGCAGTATTTT
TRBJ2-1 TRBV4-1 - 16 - CASSQGGEVTYNEQFF TGCGCCAGCAGCCAAGGGGGGGAGGTCACCTACAATGAGCAGTTCTTC
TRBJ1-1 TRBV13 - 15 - CASSLDPQGNTEAFF TGTGCCAGCAGCTTAGATCCCCAGGGGAACACTGAAGCTTTCTTT
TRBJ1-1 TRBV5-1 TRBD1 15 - CASSLANRGNTEAFF TGCGCCAGCAGCTTGGCGAACAGGGGAAACACTGAAGCTTTCTTT
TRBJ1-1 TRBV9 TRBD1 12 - CASSAGGTEAFF TGTGCCAGCAGCGCAGGGGGGACTGAAGCTTTCTTT
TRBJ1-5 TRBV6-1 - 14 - CASNLIQGFQPQHF TGTGCCAGCAACCTCATTCAGGGGTTTCAGCCCCAGCATTTT
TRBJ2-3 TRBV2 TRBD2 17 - CASSDWRLAENVDTQYF TGTGCCAGCAGTGACTGGAGGCTAGCGGAGAATGTAGATACGCAGTATTTT
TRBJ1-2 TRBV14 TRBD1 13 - CASSQGQNYGYTF TGTGCCAGCAGCCAGGGACAGAACTATGGCTACACCTTC
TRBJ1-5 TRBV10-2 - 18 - CASSESVGHWGSNQPQHF TGCGCCAGCAGTGAGTCCGTAGGGCATTGGGGGAGCAATCAGCCCCAGCATTTT
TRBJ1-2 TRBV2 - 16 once CASSGGGAAELYGYTF TGTGCCAGCAGTGGCGGGGGGGCGGCGGAACTCTATGGCTACACCTTC
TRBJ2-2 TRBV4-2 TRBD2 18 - CASSQDYPAGVNAGELFF TGTGCCAGCAGCCAAGATTACCCAGCGGGGGTTAACGCCGGGGAGCTGTTTTTT
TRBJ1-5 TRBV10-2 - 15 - CASSEPVFSNQPQHF TGCGCCAGCAGTGAGCCAGTCTTTAGCAATCAGCCCCAGCATTTT
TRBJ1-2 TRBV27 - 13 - CASSIAVNYGYTF TGTGCCAGCAGTATAGCAGTTAACTATGGCTACACCTTC
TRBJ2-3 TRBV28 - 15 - CASSFEARLVLAQYF TGTGCCAGCAGTTTTGAGGCCCGACTCGTCTTAGCGCAGTATTTT
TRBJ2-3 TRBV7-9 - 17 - CASSSDPKLPGTDTQYF TGTGCCAGCAGCTCCGACCCTAAGCTGCCCGGCACAGATACGCAGTATTTT
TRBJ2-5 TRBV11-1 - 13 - CASSLEISETQYF TGTGCCAGCAGCCTTGAGATCTCAGAGACCCAGTACTTC
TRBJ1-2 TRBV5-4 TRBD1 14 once CASTPSGTAYGYTF TGTGCCAGCACCCCGTCGGGGACAGCCTATGGCTACACCTTC
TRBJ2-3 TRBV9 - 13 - CASSAKLTDTQYF TGTGCCAGCAGCGCCAAACTCACAGATACGCAGTATTTT
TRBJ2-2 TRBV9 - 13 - CASNAGGTGELFF TGTGCCAGCAACGCAGGGGGGACCGGGGAGCTGTTTTTT
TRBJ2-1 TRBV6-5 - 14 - CATRGGGGYNEQFF TGTGCCACCCGAGGGGGAGGCGGCTACAATGAGCAGTTCTTC
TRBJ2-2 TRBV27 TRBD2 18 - CASSLSVTSGGYTGELFF TGTGCCAGCAGTTTATCGGTCACTAGCGGGGGTTACACCGGGGAGCTGTTTTTT
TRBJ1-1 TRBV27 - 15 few CASSSQGGLNTEAFF TGTGCCAGCAGTTCCCAGGGTGGGTTGAACACTGAAGCTTTCTTT
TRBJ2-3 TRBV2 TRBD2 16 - CASSGLAFPGADTQYF TGTGCCAGCAGTGGACTAGCGTTCCCCGGCGCAGATACGCAGTATTTT
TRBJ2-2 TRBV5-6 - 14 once CASSLWLGPGELFF TGTGCCAGCAGCTTGTGGCTGGGTCCCGGGGAGCTGTTTTTT
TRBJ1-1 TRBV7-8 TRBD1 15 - CASSLGTGGFTEAFF TGTGCCAGCAGCCTCGGGACAGGGGGATTCACTGAAGCTTTCTTT
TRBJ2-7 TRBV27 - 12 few CASSLYGVEQYF TGTGCCAGCAGTTTATATGGGGTAGAGCAGTACTTC
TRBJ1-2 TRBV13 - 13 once CASSLNRVYGYTF TGTGCCAGCAGCCTAAACAGGGTCTATGGCTACACCTTC
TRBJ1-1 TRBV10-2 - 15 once CASQGLDRRNTEAFF TGCGCCAGTCAAGGCCTTGACAGACGGAACACTGAAGCTTTCTTT
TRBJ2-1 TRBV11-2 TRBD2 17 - CASSLLGSGGVSNEQFF TGTGCCAGCAGCCTCCTTGGTAGCGGGGGGGTGTCCAATGAGCAGTTCTTC
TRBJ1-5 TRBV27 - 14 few CASSSPGSNQPQHF TGTGCCAGCAGTTCCCCGGGGAGCAATCAGCCCCAGCATTTT
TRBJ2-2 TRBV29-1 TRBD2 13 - CSVPSGEGGELFF TGCAGCGTCCCTAGCGGGGAAGGTGGGGAGCTGTTTTTT
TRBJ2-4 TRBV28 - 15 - CASRVRGQAKNIQYF TGTGCCAGCAGGGTCCGGGGACAAGCCAAAAACATTCAGTACTTC
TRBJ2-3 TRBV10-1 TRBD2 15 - CASSYTSGGALAQYF TGCGCCAGCAGTTACACTAGCGGGGGGGCGTTGGCGCAGTATTTT
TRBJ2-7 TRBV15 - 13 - CATSREGLNEQYF TGTGCCACCAGCAGAGAGGGATTGAACGAGCAGTACTTC
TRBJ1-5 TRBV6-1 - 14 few CASKQGFSNQPQHF TGTGCCAGCAAACAGGGTTTTAGCAATCAGCCCCAGCATTTT
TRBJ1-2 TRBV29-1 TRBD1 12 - CSVGGGTDGYTF TGCAGCGTTGGTGGGGGGACAGATGGCTACACCTTC
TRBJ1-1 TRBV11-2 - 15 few CASSLRAGRNTEAFF TGTGCCAGCAGTCTCCGGGCGGGAAGGAACACTGAAGCTTTCTTT
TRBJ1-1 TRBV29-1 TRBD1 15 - CSVPRTGTMNTEAFF TGCAGCGTTCCAAGGACAGGGACCATGAACACTGAAGCTTTCTTT
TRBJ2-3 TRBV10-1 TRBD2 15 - CASSERAGGTDTQYF TGCGCCAGCAGTGAGCGGGCGGGGGGTACCGATACGCAGTATTTT
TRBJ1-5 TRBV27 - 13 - CASSPQGGQPQHF TGTGCCAGCAGTCCCCAGGGAGGTCAGCCCCAGCATTTT
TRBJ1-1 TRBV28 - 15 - CASSHPPRVNTEAFF TGTGCCAGCAGTCACCCCCCCAGGGTGAACACTGAAGCTTTCTTT
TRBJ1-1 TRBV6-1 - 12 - CASSVGETEAFF TGTGCCAGCAGCGTCGGAGAGACTGAAGCTTTCTTT
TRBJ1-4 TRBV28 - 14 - CASSTSDINEKLFF TGTGCCAGCAGTACTTCCGACATAAATGAAAAACTGTTTTTT
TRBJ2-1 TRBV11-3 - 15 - CASSLHRSAYNEQFF TGTGCCAGCAGCTTACACAGAAGCGCCTACAATGAGCAGTTCTTC
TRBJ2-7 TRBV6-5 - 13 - CASSMEGAYEQYF TGTGCCAGCAGTATGGAGGGGGCCTACGAGCAGTACTTC
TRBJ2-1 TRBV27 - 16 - CASSSLVGGSYNEQFF TGTGCCAGCAGTTCCCTTGTAGGGGGCTCCTACAATGAGCAGTTCTTC
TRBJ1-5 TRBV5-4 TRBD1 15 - CASSPGTGGNQPQHF TGTGCCAGCAGCCCCGGGACAGGGGGCAATCAGCCCCAGCATTTT
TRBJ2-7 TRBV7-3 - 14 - CASSLTGNSGEQYF TGTGCCAGCAGCCTCACCGGGAACTCCGGAGAGCAGTACTTC
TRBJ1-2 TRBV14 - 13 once CASSQDVTYRYTF TGTGCCAGCAGCCAAGATGTCACCTACCGCTACACCTTC
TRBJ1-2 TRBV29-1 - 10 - CSAAEGGYTF TGCAGCGCGGCCGAAGGGGGCTACACCTTC
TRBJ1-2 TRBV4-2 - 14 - CASSQNVHLDGYTF TGTGCCAGCAGCCAAAACGTCCATCTTGACGGCTACACCTTC
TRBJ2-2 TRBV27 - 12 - CASSFVTGELFF TGTGCCAGCAGTTTCGTCACCGGGGAGCTGTTTTTT